The 14 T cell receptor beta chains below were found in one sample sequenced in a study of PD-1 blockade in classical Hodgkin lymphoma. The time point: cycle 4 day 1 (C4D1), after more than five weeks of nivolumab. There was relapse after autologous stem cell transplantation in every patient, and there was variation in brentuximab vedotin exposure. TCRdb's copy holds only in-frame clones and misses some; the assay was immunoSEQ multiplex PCR. The sample yields roughly 86,000 clones, approximately 83% seen once. Sequenced material: peripheral blood mononuclear cells (PBMCs), taken before the fourth cycle of nivolumab. All receptors derive from a human donor with classical Hodgkin lymphoma.

Worth noting for this clone: Other nucleotide sequences in the sample specify the same CDR3. This chain links TRBV5-1 with TRBJ2-3; 8 positions agree with TRBD2. CDR3 length: 16 amino acids. Trimming at V came to 2 bases and at J to 0 bases, leaving 5 bases not matched to a gene. CDR1 is SGHRS and CDR2 is YFSETQ in the germline V gene. The CDR3 DNA reads as TGCGCCAGCAGCTTAGGGGCTAGCGGGAGCACAGATACGCAGTATTTT. It specifies CASSLGASGSTDTQYF.

The V call is TRBV7-9, the J call TRBJ1-5; TRBD1 might be the D (6 bases). This CDR3 contains 13 residues. The V and J ends lost 1 base and 11 bases respectively, with 12 bases between them. The germline V gene encodes CDR1 SEHNR and CDR2 FQNEAQ (reference sequence). The CDR3 spells CASSLGGREAQHF. In DNA, the CDR3 is TGTGCCAGCAGCTTAGGGGGGCGCGAGGCCCAGCATTTT.

V and J are TRBV19 and TRBJ2-2, with D maybe TRBD2 (5 bases). The germline V gene encodes CDR1 LNHDA and CDR2 SQIVND (reference sequence). The V gene lost 5 bases and the J gene lost 4 bases, with 11 bases spanning the gap. The CDR3 has 14 residues. CDR3 sequence: CASSPPGSTGELFF. The CDR3 DNA sequence: TGTGCCAGTAGTCCCCCGGGGTCCACCGGGGAGCTGTTTTTT.

The chain uses TRBV11-1 and TRBJ1-1; D ambiguous. V lost 4 bases and J 5 bases, leaving 14 bases between the germline ends. The germline V gene encodes CDR1 SGHAT and CDR2 FQDESV (reference sequence). There are 14 residues in the CDR3. Here the CDR3 reads CASSWGVPGTEAFF. In nucleotides, the CDR3 is TGTGCCAGCAGCTGGGGAGTGCCCGGGACTGAAGCTTTCTTT.

The chain carries TRBV29-1 and TRBJ1-2; D is possibly TRBD1 (5 bases). V gave up 6 bases and J gave up 6 bases, with 20 bases separating them. The CDR3 covers 14 residues. Germline values: CDR1 SQVTM, CDR2 ANQGSEA. CDR3: CSVEPEGPRDGYTF. The CDR3 nucleotides read TGCAGCGTCGAGCCCGAGGGGCCCCGGGATGGCTACACCTTC.

The chain joins TRBV5-8 to TRBJ2-1; a possible D gene is TRBD2 (6 bases). Trimming shortened V by 4 bases and J by 6 bases, and 11 bases separated the two germline ends. The CDR3 covers 13 residues. The V gene's germline CDR1 is SGHTS and CDR2 YDEGEE. The CDR3 sequence is CASSARLGNEQFF. CDR3 in DNA: TGTGCCAGCAGCGCAAGACTAGGCAATGAGCAGTTCTTC.

This clone was seen just once. The CDR3 coding sequence is TGTGCCAGCAGCTTAAGCAGGGCCCCCTACGAGCAGTACTTC. Translated, it gives CASSLSRAPYEQYF. The chain carries TRBV7-8 and TRBJ2-7, with a weak D call TRBD1 (5 bases). This CDR3 is 14 amino acids long. Germline V gene sequence: CDR1 SGHVS, CDR2 FQNEAQ. The V and J ends lost 2 bases and 2 bases respectively, with 10 bases between them. The variable domain in full, with the rest retrieved from reference TRBV7-8 and TRBJ2-7, is GAGVSQSPRYKVAKRGQDVALRCDPISGHVSLFWYQQALGQGPEFLTYFQNEAQLDKSGLPSDRFFAERPEGSVSTLKIQRTQQEDSAVYLCASSLSRAPYEQYFGPGTRLTVT.

The V and J genes are TRBV10-3 and TRBJ2-3; D possibly corresponds to TRBD2 (6 bases). With 6 bases removed from V and 0 bases from J, the gap between germline ends came to 13 bases. The germline gives CDR1 ENHRY, CDR2 SYGVKD. This CDR3 spans 15 amino acids. The CDR3 is CAISPGLASTDTQYF. As DNA, the CDR3 is TGTGCCATCAGCCCAGGGCTAGCGAGCACAGATACGCAGTATTTT.

The V and J genes are TRBV19 and TRBJ2-1; D uncertain. CDR3 length: 16 amino acids. Trimming stripped 6 bases from V and 0 bases from J, with 15 bases between. Germline-derived CDR1 and CDR2 are LNHDA and SQIVND (reference sequence). CDR3 in DNA: TGTGCCAGTAGCGCCCACGCCACGAGCTCCTACAATGAGCAGTTCTTC. Translating it yields CASSAHATSSYNEQFF.

The chain links TRBV11-2 to TRBJ2-7; TRBD1 aligns across 7 bases. Germline trimming cut 5 bases from V and 4 bases from J; bases unmatched to any gene: 8. CDR3 length: 14 residues. The germline CDR1 and CDR2 sequences are SGHAT and FQNNGV. As DNA, the CDR3 is TGTGCCAGCAGCACCTGGACAGGCGGGTACGAGCAGTACTTC. Residues: CASSTWTGGYEQYF.

J is TRBJ2-7 and V is TRBV2; D is tentatively TRBD1 or TRBD2 (5 bases each). Trimming stripped 6 bases from V and 6 bases from J, with 18 bases between. Germline V CDR1 and CDR2: SNHLY, FYNNEI. This CDR3 spans 14 amino acids. The CDR3 spells CASSESSGQTEQYF. DNA of the CDR3: TGTGCCAGCAGCGAAAGTTCGGGGCAGACCGAGCAGTACTTC.

Written as DNA, the CDR3 is TGCGCCAGCAGTGATTACAGGGGGGAGCAGTACTTC. It codes for CASSDYRGEQYF. This rearrangement joins TRBV10-1 to TRBJ2-7; 8 bases line up with TRBD1. Germline values: CDR1 WNHNN, CDR2 SYGVQD (reference sequence). Trimming at V came to 3 bases and at J to 7 bases, leaving 2 bases not matched to a gene. The CDR3 sequence is 12 residues long.

This clone was observed a handful of times. The chain uses TRBV5-4 and TRBJ2-3, with 7 bases matching TRBD2. V was clipped by 1 base and J by 5 bases; unmatched bases: 7. CDR3 length: 15 residues. Germline CDR1 and CDR2: SGHNT and YYREEE (reference sequence). The CDR3 bases are TGTGCCAGCAGCTTGACTAGCGATCCTCGAGATACGCAGTATTTT. It codes for CASSLTSDPRDTQYF.

The V gene is TRBV28, the J gene TRBJ2-7, with 12 nucleotides matching TRBD2. CDR3 length: 15 residues. V shed 4 bases, J shed 0 bases, and the junction held 1 base outside the gene matches. Germline lookup yields CDR1 MDHEN and CDR2 SYDVKM. CDR3 nucleotides: TGTGCCAGCAGTTCTAGCGGGAGGGTCTCCTACGAGCAGTACTTC. Protein: CASSSSGRVSYEQYF.